Listed here are 29 T cell receptor beta chains from one sample, sequenced in a study of CD8+CD57+ T cells in acquired aplastic anemia. For CDR3 and TCR beta VDJ profiling, genomic DNA was the template used. TCRdb used MiXCR to reprocess the reads, holding one entry per CDR3 protein. Of 200,000 to 250,000 distinct CDR3 sequences listed, 30% to 35% are singletons. Sequencing was done on a sample of sorted CD4+, CD8+, or CD8+CD57+ T cells (not recorded which) from PBMCs. The receptors come from a human donor in good health, serving as a control.

This clonotype was detected many times. V gene TRBV4-1 combines with J gene TRBJ1-6; the match to TRBD1 covers 8 bases. The CDR3 contains 16 residues. Losses at the gene ends were 1 base for V and 2 bases for J; bases not matched to a gene: 1. Germline CDR1 and CDR2: MGHRA and YSYEKL. CDR3 DNA: TGCGCCAGCAGCCAAGCGGACAGGGCCTATAATTCACCCCTCCACTTT. It codes for CASSQADRAYNSPLHF.

V is TRBV7-2 and J is TRBJ1-2; 8 bases agree with TRBD1. CDR3 length: 16 residues. V was clipped by 0 bases and J by 1 base; unmatched bases: 4. CDR1 and CDR2 from the germline V gene are SGHTA and FQGNSA. In DNA form, the CDR3 reads TGTGCCAGCAGCTTAGCGGTGACAGGGGATAACTATGGCTACACCTTC. Protein product: CASSLAVTGDNYGYTF.

The chain couples TRBV9 to TRBJ2-2, with D unclear. Germline V gene sequence: CDR1 SGDLS, CDR2 YYNGEE. The CDR3 totals 13 residues. The V gene lost 0 bases and the J gene lost 4 bases, with 4 bases spanning the gap. The CDR3 here is CASSVVTTGELFF. The CDR3 DNA is TGTGCCAGCAGCGTAGTCACCACCGGGGAGCTGTTTTTT.

V gene TRBV2 combines with J gene TRBJ2-7, with 10 bases fitting TRBD1. CDR1 SNHLY and CDR2 FYNNEI come from the germline V gene. The CDR3 sequence is 13 residues long. The CDR3 sequence is CASSEGTGVERYV. CDR3 in DNA: TGTGCCAGCAGTGAGGGGACAGGGGTCGAGCGGTACGTC.

This clonotype was recorded at least ten times. The gene calls are TRBV29-1 and TRBJ1-1; D gene ambiguous. This CDR3 spans 11 amino acids. The ends were cut back, 4 bases at V and 6 bases at J, with 9 bases in the middle. Per the germline V gene, CDR1 is SQVTM and CDR2 is ANQGSEA. CDR3 protein: CSVVRMAEAFF. The CDR3 nucleotides read TGCAGCGTTGTGAGGATGGCTGAAGCTTTCTTT.

This clonotype was detected ten times or more. The rearrangement uses TRBV7-2 and TRBJ1-1; D might be TRBD1 (5 bases). The germline V gene encodes CDR1 SGHTA and CDR2 FQGNSA. Trimming left V 8 bases short and J 2 bases short, with 12 bases between. The CDR3 is made up of 13 amino acids. Here the CDR3 reads CASGGELNTEAFF. The DNA of the CDR3 is TGTGCCAGCGGGGGGGAGTTAAACACTGAAGCTTTCTTT. The full variable domain, its missing parts supplied by reference TRBV7-2 and TRBJ1-1, is GAGVSQSPSNKVTEKGKDVELRCDPISGHTALYWYRQSLGQGLEFLIYFQGNSAPDKSGLPSDRFSAERTGGSVSTLTIQRTQQEDSAVYLCASGGELNTEAFFGQGTRLTVV.

This clonotype was recorded many times. The V gene is TRBV14, the J gene TRBJ2-7, with unresolved D. CDR1 SGHDN and CDR2 FVKESK come from the germline V gene. The CDR3 totals 13 residues. Trimming removed 4 bases at V and 2 bases at J, with 9 bases between. CDR3 DNA sequence: TGTGCCAGCAGCCGACGCAACACCTACGAGCAGTACTTC. Amino acids: CASSRRNTYEQYF.

V is TRBV12-3 or TRBV12-4 and J is TRBJ1-1; D gene uncertain. The CDR3 has 13 residues. The ends were cut back, 2 bases at V and 6 bases at J, with 10 bases in the middle. The CDR3 coding sequence is TGTGCCAGCAGTTTACAGGTTCGGTCTGAAGCTTTCTTT. It is translated as CASSLQVRSEAFF.

This clonotype was observed a handful of times. The chain couples TRBV24-1 to TRBJ2-2; 9 positions match TRBD1. Germline CDR1 reads KGHDR; CDR2 reads SFDVKD. Losses at the gene ends were 4 bases for V and 6 bases for J; bases not matched to a gene: 8. This CDR3 has 16 residues. In DNA, the CDR3 is TGTGCCACCAGTGACCCCGGGACAGGGAGGGCCGGGGAGCTGTTTTTT. It yields the protein CATSDPGTGRAGELFF.

This rearrangement joins TRBV6-1 to TRBJ2-5; 8 positions match TRBD2. The CDR3 length is 13 residues. CDR1 is MNHNS, CDR2 SASEGT, per germline. V was pared by 5 bases and J by 5 bases, with 4 bases of the junction left unmatched. In DNA form, the CDR3 reads TGTGCCAGCAGTCATATAGCGGGGGAGACCCAGTACTTC. Protein product: CASSHIAGETQYF.

This clonotype was detected many times. V usage is TRBV7-2 and J usage is TRBJ2-5; tentative D call: TRBD1 (5 bases). Germline-derived CDR1 and CDR2 are SGHTA and FQGNSA. The ends were cut back, 0 bases at V and 0 bases at J, with 11 bases in the middle. The CDR3 totals 16 residues. The DNA of the CDR3 is TGTGCCAGCAGCTTAGCCCAGGGCTGGTACCAAGAGACCCAGTACTTC. This encodes CASSLAQGWYQETQYF.

The V gene is TRBV20-1, the J gene TRBJ1-2, with TRBD1 matching over 10 bases. V was pared by 6 bases and J by 7 bases, with 5 bases of the junction left unmatched. CDR1 and CDR2 from the germline V gene are DFQATT and SNEGSKA (reference sequence). The CDR3 covers 12 residues. The CDR3 DNA reads TGCAGTGCCCCCGGACAGGGGGGTGGCTACACCTTC. Its protein is CSAPGQGGGYTF.

Points on this clonotype: Germline is not matched at one junction end, which may reflect a read error. This chain joins TRBV19 and TRBJ2-7; D gene ambiguous. From germline, CDR1 is LNHDA and CDR2 SQIVND (reference sequence). The CDR3 loop spans 14 amino acids. CDR3 in DNA: TGTGCCAGTAGTAGGGCCTATGACTCCTGCGAGCAGTACTTC. Its translation: CASSRAYDSCEQYF.

This clonotype was counted many times. The rearrangement uses TRBV20-1 and TRBJ2-7, with unresolved D. This CDR3 spans 13 amino acids. Germline assignment: CDR1 DFQATT and CDR2 SNEGSKA (reference sequence). CDR3 loop: CSARNSVSYEQYF. DNA of the CDR3: TGCAGCGCCAGAAACAGCGTATCCTACGAGCAGTACTTC.

V and J are TRBV11-1 and TRBJ1-4, with TRBD1 matching over 9 bases. This CDR3 is 16 amino acids long. V trimming: 3 bases; J trimming: 0 bases; junction bases outside the gene matches: 2. Germline assignment: CDR1 SGHAT and CDR2 FQDESV (reference sequence). CDR3 protein: CASSLGTGTTNEKLFF. The CDR3 DNA reads TGTGCCAGCAGCTTGGGGACAGGGACAACTAATGAAAAACTGTTTTTT.

CDR3 sequence reads: CSALEQANYGYTF. CDR3 coding DNA: TGCAGCGCCCTCGAGCAAGCTAACTATGGCTACACCTTC. The rearrangement joins TRBV29-1 to TRBJ1-2; no reliable D call. V was pared by 7 bases and J by 0 bases, with 12 bases between. From germline, CDR1 is SQVTM and CDR2 ANQGSEA. The CDR3 contains 13 residues.

V and J are TRBV5-4 and TRBJ1-1, with unresolved D. Germline CDR1 is SGHNT and CDR2 is YYREEE (reference sequence). The CDR3 length is 16 residues. V lost 3 bases to trimming and J lost 1 base, with 16 bases between them. This CDR3 reads CASSWGPVSANTEAFF. DNA of the CDR3: TGTGCCAGCAGCTGGGGTCCGGTCTCCGCGAACACTGAAGCTTTCTTT. The full variable domain, completed using reference TRBV5-4 and TRBJ1-1, is ETGVTQSPTHLIKTRGQQVTLRCSSQSGHNTVSWYQQALGQGPQFIFQYYREEENGRGNFPPRFSGLQFPNYSSELNVNALELDDSALYLCASSWGPVSANTEAFFGQGTRLTVV.

This clonotype was seen more than once but under ten times. At one of its ends the junction is not consistent with the germline gene, which may arise from a read error. The chain has TRBV5-1 and TRBJ2-1; D call uncertain. The CDR3 is made up of 16 amino acids. The germline CDR1 and CDR2 sequences are SGHRS and YFSETQ. The CDR3 DNA is TGCACCAGCAGCTTGGATCAAGGGTTCTCCTACAATGAGCAGTTCTTC. It is translated as CTSSLDQGFSYNEQFF.

Ten or more counts support this clonotype. V and J are TRBV7-9 and TRBJ2-2; the D is unclear. The CDR3 loop spans 13 amino acids. Germline V gene lookup returns CDR1 SEHNR and CDR2 FQNEAQ (reference sequence). V was pared by 3 bases and J by 2 bases, with 4 bases between. The CDR3: CASSFVNTGELFF. The CDR3 bases are TGTGCCAGCAGCTTCGTAAACACCGGGGAGCTGTTTTTT.

This clonotype was counted between two and nine times. The rearrangement uses TRBV19 and TRBJ1-1; D ambiguous. Germline V gene sequence: CDR1 LNHDA, CDR2 SQIVND (reference sequence). CDR3 size: 13 residues. Trimming removed 0 bases from V and 3 bases from J, with 5 bases in between. The CDR3 DNA is TGTGCCAGTAGTATAGAGGGTCACACTGAAGCTTTCTTT. It codes for CASSIEGHTEAFF.

This clonotype was seen just once. The chain combines TRBV19 with TRBJ1-1, with D possibly TRBD1 on 5 matching bases. V lost 7 bases and J 0 bases, leaving 12 bases between the germline ends. Germline values: CDR1 LNHDA, CDR2 SQIVND (reference sequence). The CDR3 is 14 residues long. CDR3 sequence (DNA): TGTGCCAGTACCCTCAGGGCCTTGAACACTGAAGCTTTCTTT. Protein product: CASTLRALNTEAFF. Complete variable domain (other parts from reference TRBV19 and TRBJ1-1): DGGITQSPKYLFRKEGQNVTLSCEQNLNHDAMYWYRQDPGQGLRLIYYSQIVNDFQKGDIAEGYSVSREKKESFPLTVTSAQKNPTAFYLCASTLRALNTEAFFGQGTRLTVV.

This clonotype appeared many times. V gene TRBV2 combines with J gene TRBJ2-6; no clear D gene. Germline V gene sequence: CDR1 SNHLY, CDR2 FYNNEI. V lost 8 bases to trimming and J lost 2 bases, with 10 bases between them. This CDR3 region has 14 residues. In nucleotides, the CDR3 is TGTGCCAGCGGCGTGACCGCTGGGGCCAACGTCCTGACTTTC. This gives the protein CASGVTAGANVLTF.

The sample holds a few counts of this clonotype. The chain carries TRBV3-1 and TRBJ2-4; D ambiguous. The CDR3 runs 13 residues. The V and J ends lost 2 bases and 7 bases respectively, with 9 bases between them. Looked up from germline, CDR1 is LGHDT and CDR2 is YNNKEL (reference sequence). This chain's CDR3 is CASSQLRLNIQYF. Here the CDR3 DNA reads TGTGCCAGCAGCCAATTGAGGTTGAACATTCAGTACTTC.

The chain has TRBV11-2 and TRBJ2-1; TRBD2 might be the D (5 bases). The CDR3 consists of 13 residues. The V gene lost 5 bases and the J gene lost 7 bases, with 12 bases spanning the gap. In germline, CDR1 is SGHAT, CDR2 FQNNGV. CDR3 sequence (DNA): TGTGCCAGCAGCCGGAGGAGCCCGAATGAGCAGTTCTTC. The encoded protein is CASSRRSPNEQFF.

Worth noting for this clonotype: Since no conserved phenylalanine or tryptophan closes the CDR3, a read error is the likely cause. The rearrangement uses TRBV10-3 and TRBJ1-6; 8 bases align to TRBD1. Germline V gene sequence: CDR1 ENHRY, CDR2 SYGVKD. Germline trimming cut 0 bases from V and 10 bases from J; bases unmatched to any gene: 8. The CDR3 runs 16 residues. Written as DNA, the CDR3 is TGTGCCATCAGTGAGTCGCAGGGGGCGAGGAACTCACCCCTCCACCTT. Translation: CAISESQGARNSPLHL.

There are many counts of this clonotype. The chain uses TRBV20-1 and TRBJ2-3, with TRBD2 matching 11 bases. Germline V lookup: CDR1 DFQATT, CDR2 SNEGSKA (reference sequence). CDR3 length equals 16 residues. J gave up 0 bases and V 3 bases, and 5 bases lay outside the gene matches. The CDR3 region is CSARATSGGSTDTQYF. The CDR3 DNA reads as TGCAGTGCTAGGGCAACTAGCGGGGGAAGCACAGATACGCAGTATTTT.

V and J are TRBV5-4 and TRBJ2-5; 15 bases map to TRBD2. The V gene's germline CDR1 is SGHNT and CDR2 YYREEE (reference sequence). The CDR3 sequence is 17 residues long. V dropped 3 bases and J dropped 1; count of bases not matched to a gene: 4. The CDR3 loop reads CASSSRTSGRAQETQYF. CDR3 nucleotide sequence: TGTGCCAGCAGCTCAAGGACTAGCGGGAGGGCCCAAGAGACCCAGTACTTC.

This chain links TRBV10-3 with TRBJ2-2, with D unclear. V lost 0 bases and J 6 bases, leaving 5 bases between the germline ends. Germline V gene data show CDR1 as ENHRY and CDR2 as SYGVKD. CDR3 length: 13 amino acids. The chain's CDR3 is CAISESRAGELFF. The CDR3 nucleotides are TGTGCCATCAGTGAGTCGCGAGCCGGGGAGCTGTTTTTT.

This sequence joins TRBV15 and TRBJ1-5; D is undetermined. This CDR3 is built from 14 residues. Germline V CDR1 and CDR2: LNHNV, YYDKDF (reference sequence). The germline V and J ends were trimmed by 1 base and 1 base, with 5 bases remaining between them. The CDR3 coding sequence is TGTGCCACCAGCAGAGTCGACAGCAATCAGCCCCAGCATTTT. The encoded protein is CATSRVDSNQPQHF.